The present T cell receptor beta chain was sequenced within a study of shared clonotypes between healthy human individuals. Clones were read by immunoSEQ multiplex PCR, and TCRdb kept only the in-frame ones, dropping some. The sample contains about 2.4 million clones, 93% of which appear only once. Trimming took 8 bases from V and 2 from J, leaving 9 bases between them. Germline V CDR1 and CDR2: MDHEN, SYDVKM. The CDR3 totals 12 residues. Memory CD4+ cells were the fraction left after CD45RA+ naive selection. Sequencing was carried out using naive CD4+ T cells from PBMCs. Subset indicated: CD45RA+ positively selected. The sequence was collected from a man aged 18 to 29 in good health. Some clones in this sample may be carry-over from other donors' samples. The chain uses TRBV28 and TRBJ2-5; D gene ambiguous. CDR3 DNA: TGTGCCAGCGGCCCTTGGCAAGAGACCCAGTACTTC. This gives the protein CASGPWQETQYF.